The 9 T cell receptor beta chains below all came from one sample that was sequenced in a study of cytomegalovirus exposure and HLA in healthy donors (dated by TCRdb to about 2017). Library generation was performed with the immunoSEQ multiplex PCR assay. Here the immuneACCESS table is served through TCRdb, limited to in-frame sequences with V and J called. Missing clones are a known gap in these copies; in checked studies unresolved V genes cover under half, and the rest lacks a known reason. The sample includes under 150,000 clones, with around 86% observed a single time. 8.7% of the sample is held by the ten biggest clonotypes. Specimen: PBMCs. The receptors come from a man aged 18-30 years in good health and CMV-seropositive.

The V call is TRBV15, the J call TRBJ1-1; no definite D call. The germline gives CDR1 LNHNV, CDR2 YYDKDF (reference sequence). V gave up 0 bases and J gave up 1 base, with 9 bases separating them. The CDR3 has 15 residues. For the CDR3, the DNA is TGTGCCACCAGCAGAGAAAACAGACAGAACACTGAAGCTTTCTTT. Amino acids: CATSRENRQNTEAFF.

The chain recombines TRBV6-5 with TRBJ2-7, with TRBD2 matching over 8 bases. CDR1 is MNHEY, CDR2 SVGAGI, per germline. Germline trimming cut 6 bases from V and 1 base from J; bases unmatched to any gene: 8. CDR3 length: 15 residues. The CDR3 spells CASRLFTSGSYEQYF. The DNA of the CDR3 is TGTGCCAGCAGATTATTTACTAGCGGATCCTACGAGCAGTACTTC.

The rearrangement joins TRBV5-6 to TRBJ2-5; TRBD2 matches 7 bases. Germline-derived CDR1 and CDR2 are SGHDT and YYEEEE. The CDR3 loop spans 14 amino acids. V shed 3 bases and J 4 bases; nucleotides not matched to a gene: 6. The CDR3 nucleotides read TGTGCCAGCAGCTCCGGGGGGTTCCTAGAGACCCAGTACTTC. As protein: CASSSGGFLETQYF. The full variable domain, completed using reference TRBV5-6 and TRBJ2-5, is DAGVTQSPTHLIKTRGQQVTLRCSPKSGHDTVSWYQQALGQGPQFIFQYYEEEERQRGNFPDRFSGHQFPNYSSELNVNALLLGDSALYLCASSSGGFLETQYFGPGTRLLVL.

The chain joins TRBV5-1 to TRBJ1-2; TRBD1 aligns across 8 bases. Germline values: CDR1 SGHRS, CDR2 YFSETQ. The CDR3 totals 18 residues. V lost 4 bases to trimming and J lost 0 bases; unmatched junction nucleotides: 14. This chain's CDR3 is CASSPISGQESSNYGYTF. The CDR3 region has the DNA TGCGCCAGCAGCCCGATTTCGGGACAGGAATCCTCTAACTATGGCTACACCTTC.

The chain uses TRBV9 and TRBJ1-5; 7 nucleotides match TRBD1. This CDR3 has 15 residues. The junction had 6 bases not matched to a gene; V was cut back by 0 bases and J by 6 bases. Germline lookup yields CDR1 SGDLS and CDR2 YYNGEE. As DNA, the CDR3 is TGTGCCAGCAGCGTAGGGGTAGGGGGCATTCAGCCCCAGCATTTT. It yields the protein CASSVGVGGIQPQHF.

The rearrangement links TRBV29-1 to TRBJ1-1; D remains ambiguous. The CDR3 totals 15 residues. V lost 6 bases to trimming and J lost 1 base, with 18 bases between them. Per the germline V gene, CDR1 is SQVTM and CDR2 is ANQGSEA. The CDR3 sequence: CSVHPLETPNTEAFF. The CDR3 DNA sequence: TGCAGCGTCCACCCACTAGAGACACCGAACACTGAAGCTTTCTTT.

The chain joins TRBV19 to TRBJ2-2; TRBD2 matches 7 bases. The V gene's germline CDR1 is LNHDA and CDR2 SQIVND (reference sequence). Trimming took 9 bases from V and 2 from J; bases not matched to a gene: 12. The CDR3 is 16 amino acids. CDR3 protein: CASHPRSSGNTGELFF. CDR3 nucleotide sequence: TGTGCCAGCCACCCTCGGTCTAGCGGTAACACCGGGGAGCTGTTTTTT.

This clone has only one observation. The chain carries TRBV5-1 and TRBJ2-3; 10 bases line up with TRBD2. After removal of 7 bases from V and 6 bases from J, the junction contained 11 bases not matched to a gene. This CDR3 has 15 amino acids. Germline loops: CDR1 SGHRS, CDR2 YFSETQ. CDR3 in DNA: TGCGCCAGCGGACCTAGCGGGAGTACGTCCGATACGCAGTATTTT. Its translation is CASGPSGSTSDTQYF.

The chain has TRBV29-1 and TRBJ1-2, with TRBD1 identical over 7 bases. The junction had 7 bases not matched to a gene; V was cut back by 6 bases and J by 3 bases. The CDR3 is 13 residues long. CDR1 and CDR2 from the germline V gene are SQVTM and ANQGSEA. The CDR3: CSVADRVDYGYTF. CDR3 sequence (DNA): TGCAGCGTCGCCGACAGGGTTGACTATGGCTACACCTTC.